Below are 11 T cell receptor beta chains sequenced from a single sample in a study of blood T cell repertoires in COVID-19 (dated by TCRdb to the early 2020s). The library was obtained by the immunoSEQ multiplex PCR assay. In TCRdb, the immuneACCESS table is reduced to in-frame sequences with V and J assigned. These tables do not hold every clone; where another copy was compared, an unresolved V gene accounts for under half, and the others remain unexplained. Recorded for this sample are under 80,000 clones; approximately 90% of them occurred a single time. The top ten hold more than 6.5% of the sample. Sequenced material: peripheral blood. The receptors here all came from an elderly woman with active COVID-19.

The chain's CDR3 is CASSPRRGAYEQYF. The CDR3 bases are TGTGCCAGTAGCCCCCGGAGGGGTGCTTATGAGCAGTACTTC. The chain links TRBV19 to TRBJ2-7; the D gene is possibly TRBD2 (6 bases). The CDR3 is 14 amino acids. Trimming pared 6 bases from V and 7 bases from J, leaving 19 bases between. Per the germline V gene, CDR1 is LNHDA and CDR2 is SQIVND (reference sequence).

CDR3 coding DNA: TGTGCCAGCTCACCAATCCAGGACTACGAGCAGTACTTC. Encoded protein: CASSPIQDYEQYF. The chain joins TRBV18 to TRBJ2-7; unclear D gene. With 2 bases removed from V and 3 bases from J, the gap between germline ends came to 8 bases. From germline, CDR1 is KGHSH and CDR2 LQKENI. This CDR3 is built from 13 residues.

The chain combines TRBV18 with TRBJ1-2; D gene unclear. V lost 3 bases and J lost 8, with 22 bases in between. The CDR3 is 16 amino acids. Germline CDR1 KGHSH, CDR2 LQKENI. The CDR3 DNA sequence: TGTGCCAGCTCACCCGGGAGGGCCTCAGCGGGGAAGGGCTACACCTTC. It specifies CASSPGRASAGKGYTF.

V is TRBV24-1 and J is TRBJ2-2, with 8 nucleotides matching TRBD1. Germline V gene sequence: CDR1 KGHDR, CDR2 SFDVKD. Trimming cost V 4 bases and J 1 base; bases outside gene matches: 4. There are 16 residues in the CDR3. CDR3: CATSDSGTGNTGELFF. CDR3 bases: TGTGCCACCAGTGACTCAGGGACAGGGAACACCGGGGAGCTGTTTTTT.

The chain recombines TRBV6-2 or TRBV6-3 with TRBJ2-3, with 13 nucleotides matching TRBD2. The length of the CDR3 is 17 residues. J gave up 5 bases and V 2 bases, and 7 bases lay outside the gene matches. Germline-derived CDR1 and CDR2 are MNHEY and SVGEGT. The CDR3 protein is CASSYETSGRTRDTQYF. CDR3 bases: TGTGCCAGCAGTTACGAGACTAGCGGGAGGACCCGAGATACGCAGTATTTT.

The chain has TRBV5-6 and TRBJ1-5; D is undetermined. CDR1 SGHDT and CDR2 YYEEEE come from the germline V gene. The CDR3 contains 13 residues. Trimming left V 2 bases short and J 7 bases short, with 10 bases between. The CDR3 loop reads CASSLGRGQPQHF. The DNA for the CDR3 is TGTGCCAGCAGCTTAGGCAGAGGCCAGCCCCAGCATTTT.

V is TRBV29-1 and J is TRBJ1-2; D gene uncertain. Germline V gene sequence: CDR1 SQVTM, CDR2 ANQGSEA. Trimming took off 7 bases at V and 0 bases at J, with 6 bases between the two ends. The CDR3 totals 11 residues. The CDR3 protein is CSADSNYGYTF. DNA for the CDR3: TGCAGCGCGGACTCTAACTATGGCTACACCTTC.

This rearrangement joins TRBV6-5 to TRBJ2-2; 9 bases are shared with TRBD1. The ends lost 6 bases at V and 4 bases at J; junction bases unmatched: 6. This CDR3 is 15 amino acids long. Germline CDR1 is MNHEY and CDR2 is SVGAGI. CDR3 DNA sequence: TGTGCCAGCAGCCGGACAGGGGAGGCCACCGGGGAGCTGTTTTTT. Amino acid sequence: CASSRTGEATGELFF.

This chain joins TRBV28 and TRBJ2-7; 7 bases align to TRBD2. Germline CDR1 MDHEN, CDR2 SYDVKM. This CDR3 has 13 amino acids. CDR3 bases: TGTGCTACTATAAGCGGGGAAACCTACGAGCAGTACTTC. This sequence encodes CATISGETYEQYF.

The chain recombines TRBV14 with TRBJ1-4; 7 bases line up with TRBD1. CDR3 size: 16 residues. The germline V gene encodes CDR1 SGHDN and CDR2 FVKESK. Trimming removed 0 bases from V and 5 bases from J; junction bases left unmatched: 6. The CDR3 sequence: CASSQEGDRKNEKLFF. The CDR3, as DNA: TGTGCCAGCAGCCAAGAAGGGGACAGAAAAAATGAAAAACTGTTTTTT.

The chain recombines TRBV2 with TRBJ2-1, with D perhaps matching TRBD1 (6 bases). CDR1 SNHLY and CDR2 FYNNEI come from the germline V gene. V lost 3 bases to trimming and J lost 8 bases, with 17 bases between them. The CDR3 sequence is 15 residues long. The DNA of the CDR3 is TGTGCCAGCAGTGATGCCAGGGGTGGGTACGATGAGCAGTTCTTC. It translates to CASSDARGGYDEQFF.